This paragraph covers one TCR beta chain sequence. Its antigen remains unknown. The source of the sample is a study of Ad26.COV2.S vaccination and SARS-CoV-2 variants. Whole-study findings and limits: Researchers cautioned that TCR breadth and depth analyses may have underestimated total T cell responses.

CDR1 is KGHSH and CDR2 is LQKENI in the germline V gene. Losses at the gene ends were 2 bases for V and 3 bases for J; bases not matched to a gene: 6. This CDR3 region has 17 residues. The assay was immunoSEQ multiplex PCR, and TCRdb's table has in-frame clones only and misses some. This sample yields more than 350,000 clones, of which 75% to 95% are seen a single time; more than 10% belongs to the top ten. The treatment here: some 20 received Ad26.COV2.S at low or high dose, single or two shots; 5 received placebo; per-sample allocation not given. Sampling was done on day 63 after the first vaccine or placebo injection.

This clonotype was sampled from a person aged 18-65 years who received the Ad26.COV2.S COVID-19 vaccine or a placebo. The V gene is TRBV18, the J gene TRBJ2-1; TRBD2 matches at 11 bases. The specimen was peripheral blood, collected in a trial of Ad26.COV2.S vaccine versus placebo. The CDR3 is CASSPTSGRGDYNEQFF. The CDR3 coding sequence is TGTGCCAGCTCACCAACTAGCGGGAGAGGGGACTACAATGAGCAGTTCTTC. The complete variable domain, with remaining parts taken from reference TRBV18 and TRBJ2-1, reads NAGVMQNPRHLVRRRGQEARLRCSPMKGHSHVYWYRQLPEEGLKFMVYLQKENIIDESGMPKERFSAEFPKEGPSILRIQQVVRGDSAAYFCASSPTSGRGDYNEQFFGPGTRLTVL.